The 12 T cell receptor beta chains below come from one sample, sequenced in a study of blood T cell repertoires in COVID-19. Using immunoSEQ multiplex PCR, the repertoire was profiled, and TCRdb retains in-frame clones only, with some absent. The repertoire holds roughly 180,000 clones, with approximately 82% as singletons. The sample consisted of PBMCs or T cells enriched from blood (not recorded which). Receptors were obtained from a woman aged 45 to 65 who had recovered from COVID-19.

The rearrangement links TRBV2 to TRBJ2-4, with 8 bases aligning to TRBD1. Germline CDR1 and CDR2: SNHLY and FYNNEI. This CDR3 is built from 14 residues. Losses at the gene ends were 4 bases for V and 6 bases for J; bases not matched to a gene: 5. Here the CDR3 DNA reads TGTGCCAGCAGTGCAGGGGGCGCGGGAAACATTCAGTACTTC. Translation: CASSAGGAGNIQYF.

V and J are TRBV14 and TRBJ1-2, with D hard to call. This CDR3 has 14 amino acids. CDR1 is SGHDN and CDR2 is FVKESK in the germline V gene. Trimming left V 1 base short and J 5 bases short, with 11 bases between. For the CDR3, the DNA is TGTGCCAGCAGCCAAGGAATTTTCCAGTATGGCTACACCTTC. Translated: CASSQGIFQYGYTF.

This clone has only one observation. V usage is TRBV2 and J usage is TRBJ2-5; D remains ambiguous. Between the trimmed V and J ends, which lost 8 bases and 5 bases, there was a span of 6 bases. The CDR3 covers 10 residues. Germline V gene lookup returns CDR1 SNHLY and CDR2 FYNNEI. The CDR3 loop is CASARETQYF. For the CDR3, the DNA is TGTGCCAGCGCCCGGGAGACCCAGTACTTC.

The chain is built from TRBV6-5 and TRBJ2-3, with 8 bases that match TRBD1. CDR3 length equals 14 residues. Germline CDR1 and CDR2: MNHEY and SVGAGI. V dropped 5 bases and J dropped 0; count of bases not matched to a gene: 1. CDR3: CASSRTGSTDTQYF. The CDR3 region has the DNA TGTGCCAGCAGTCGGACAGGGAGCACAGATACGCAGTATTTT.

The chain carries TRBV18 and TRBJ1-3; tentatively, D is TRBD1 (6 bases). Germline V lookup: CDR1 KGHSH, CDR2 LQKENI. This CDR3 is 14 amino acids long. Trimming took off 5 bases at V and 1 base at J, with 9 bases between the two ends. In DNA, the CDR3 is TGTGCCAGCTCAGAGGACAGATCTGGAAACACCATATATTTT. Its protein product is CASSEDRSGNTIYF. The whole variable domain, filled in from reference TRBV18 and TRBJ1-3, reads NAGVMQNPRHLVRRRGQEARLRCSPMKGHSHVYWYRQLPEEGLKFMVYLQKENIIDESGMPKERFSAEFPKEGPSILRIQQVVRGDSAAYFCASSEDRSGNTIYFGEGSWLTVV.

Here the CDR3 DNA reads TGCGCCAGCAGCCCTCGCGGGGGCCCACATTCACCCCTCCACTTT. Protein sequence: CASSPRGGPHSPLHF. The V gene is TRBV5-1, the J gene TRBJ1-6; perhaps TRBD1 as D (6 bases). Germline V gene data show CDR1 as SGHRS and CDR2 as YFSETQ. V dropped 4 bases and J dropped 8 bases, with 16 bases sitting between them. This CDR3 region has 15 residues.

This clone was observed a few times. The CDR3 reads CASSFKAGGTYEQYV. In DNA form, the CDR3 reads TGTGCCAGCAGTTTTAAGGCAGGAGGGACTTACGAGCAGTACGTC. This chain joins TRBV27 and TRBJ2-7; maybe TRBD2 (6 bases). The germline CDR1 and CDR2 sequences are MNHEY and SMNVEV (reference sequence). Trimming left V 3 bases short and J 4 bases short, with 16 bases between. The CDR3 spans 15 residues.

The genes are TRBV2 and TRBJ2-5; D may be TRBD1 (6 bases). Trimming removed 5 bases at V and 2 bases at J, with 9 bases between. Germline V gene data show CDR1 as SNHLY and CDR2 as FYNNEI. This CDR3 is 13 amino acids long. Here the CDR3 DNA reads TGTGCCAGCAGTCCACAGGGTCAAGAGACCCAGTACTTC. It is translated as CASSPQGQETQYF.

V usage is TRBV5-5 and J usage is TRBJ2-2; D not resolved. CDR3 length equals 15 residues. Trimming shortened V by 4 bases and J by 0 bases, and 10 bases separated the two germline ends. CDR1 is SGHKS, CDR2 YYEKEE, per germline (reference sequence). CDR3 sequence reads: CASSPQYANTGELFF. The CDR3 DNA is TGTGCCAGCAGCCCCCAGTACGCGAACACCGGGGAGCTGTTTTTT.

The V gene is TRBV6-6, the J gene TRBJ2-1, with D unresolved. This CDR3 region has 13 residues. The V end was cut by 3 bases, the J end by 8 bases, with 11 bases between. The germline CDR1 and CDR2 sequences are MNHNY and SVGAGI (reference sequence). This CDR3 is CASSYGPIDEQFF. In DNA form, the CDR3 reads TGTGCCAGCAGTTATGGCCCGATCGATGAGCAGTTCTTC.

The genes are TRBV9 and TRBJ2-4, with D maybe TRBD1 (6 bases). V was pared by 3 bases and J by 2 bases, with 15 bases between. CDR3 size: 16 residues. Germline V CDR1 and CDR2: SGDLS, YYNGEE. The CDR3 DNA is TGTGCCAGCAGCGACGATTCCAGGGGCCCCAAAAACATTCAGTACTTC. It specifies CASSDDSRGPKNIQYF.

V is TRBV28 and J is TRBJ2-3; 7 nucleotides line up with TRBD2. V trimming: 3 bases; J trimming: 2 bases; junction bases outside the gene matches: 5. This CDR3 is 15 amino acids long. CDR1 and CDR2 (germline): MDHEN, SYDVKM. CDR3 protein: CASSLEGRVTDTQYF. Written as DNA, the CDR3 is TGTGCCAGCAGTTTGGAGGGGAGGGTCACAGATACGCAGTATTTT.